This note documents a single TCR beta chain sequence. The antigen is unknown. V lost 4 bases to trimming and J lost 3 bases; unmatched junction nucleotides: 9. Per the germline V gene, CDR1 is SGHRS and CDR2 is YFSETQ. This CDR3 is built from 15 residues. MiXCR, run by TCRdb on the reads, gives a single entry per CDR3 protein. The data contain approximately 770,000 distinct CDR3 sequences, 25% to 35% of them singletons. This specimen belongs to a study of T cell repertoires in cytomegalovirus infection. Whole-study context: An indication of both CMV infection and matching HLA type came from public TCR beta signatures.

Study-wide points: The cumulative frequency of public TCR beta families distinguished individuals who carried CMV together with the relevant HLA. The ex vivo response was dominated by HLA-C-restricted CMV-specific TCR beta clonotypes.

The J gene is TRBJ2-7, the V gene TRBV5-1; 8 positions match TRBD1. The sequence came from a human donor in good health (CMV status not recorded). Some clones in this sample may be carry-over from other donors' samples. Specimen: cultured CD8+ T cells from PBMCs, collected from culture after CMV antigen stimulation. The CDR3 region is CASSPDLDRVYEQYF. The CDR3 nucleotides are TGCGCCAGCAGCCCGGACTTGGACAGGGTCTACGAGCAGTACTTC.